Following are 8 T cell receptor beta chains from one sample sequenced in a study of cytomegalovirus exposure and HLA in healthy donors. The PCR was carried out with 60 Vbeta primers and 13 Jbeta primers. Produced via immunoSEQ multiplex PCR; TCRdb's table is partial and in-frame only. The data contain 160,000 or so clones, about two thirds of them singletons. The sequencing input was PBMCs. Receptors originate from a woman in her thirties in good health and CMV-seronegative.

In this sample, this clone turned up once. The chain links TRBV11-2 to TRBJ2-4; possible D gene TRBD2, 6 bases. Between the trimmed V and J ends, which lost 4 bases and 1 base, there was a span of 11 bases. This CDR3 region has 15 residues. CDR1 and CDR2 (germline): SGHAT, FQNNGV. CDR3 nucleotides: TGTGCCAGCAGCTCCCCCCGGGGGGCCAAAAACATTCAGTACTTC. This codes for CASSSPRGAKNIQYF. The whole variable domain, filled in from reference TRBV11-2 and TRBJ2-4, reads EAGVAQSPRYKIIEKRQSVAFWCNPISGHATLYWYQQILGQGPKLLIQFQNNGVVDDSQLPKDRFSAERLKGVDSTLKIQPAKLEDSAVYLCASSSPRGAKNIQYFGAGTRLSVL.

In nucleotides, the CDR3 is TGTGCCAGCAGCAAAAGAACAGGGAGGGGGAACACTGAAGCTTTCTTT. Amino acids: CASSKRTGRGNTEAFF. The chain employs TRBV11-2 and TRBJ1-1, with D possibly being TRBD1 (6 bases). V was shortened by 5 bases and J by 1 base, with 17 bases between the two germline ends. The germline gives CDR1 SGHAT, CDR2 FQNNGV. This CDR3 has 16 residues.

This rearrangement joins TRBV28 to TRBJ2-1, with D possibly matching TRBD2 (6 bases). From germline, CDR1 is MDHEN and CDR2 SYDVKM. The CDR3 runs 17 residues. V was clipped by 1 base and J by 4 bases, with 17 bases between them. CDR3 region: CASSLFDRREWYNEQFF. CDR3 coding DNA: TGTGCCAGCAGTTTATTCGATAGGCGGGAATGGTACAATGAGCAGTTCTTC. Variable domain in full (rest from reference TRBV28 and TRBJ2-1): DVKVTQSSRYLVKRTGEKVFLECVQDMDHENMFWYRQDPGLGLRLIYFSYDVKMKEKGDIPEGYSVSREKKERFSLILESASTNQTSMYLCASSLFDRREWYNEQFFGPGTRLTVL.

The chain uses TRBV19 and TRBJ2-1; 8 bases agree with TRBD2. V dropped 5 bases and J dropped 8; count of bases not matched to a gene: 11. The CDR3 is 15 amino acids. Germline CDR1 reads LNHDA; CDR2 reads SQIVND (reference sequence). The chain's CDR3 is CASSVLQRGLDEQFF. The DNA for the CDR3 is TGTGCCAGTAGTGTTCTTCAGCGGGGGCTCGATGAGCAGTTCTTC.

The chain links TRBV29-1 to TRBJ2-7, with TRBD1 matching over 9 bases. The V segment lost 6 bases and the J segment 2 bases; nucleotides outside the gene matches: 8. The CDR3 is made up of 14 amino acids. Germline V gene data show CDR1 as SQVTM and CDR2 as ANQGSEA. CDR3 amino acids: CSVGPTGGTYEQYF. The CDR3, as DNA: TGCAGCGTCGGACCGACAGGGGGAACCTACGAGCAGTACTTC.

This clone was counted a few times. This sequence joins TRBV28 and TRBJ2-1; TRBD1 matches at 10 bases. V shed 7 bases, J shed 4 bases, and the junction held 10 bases outside the gene matches. The CDR3 has 16 residues. Germline values: CDR1 MDHEN, CDR2 SYDVKM. CDR3 nucleotides: TGTGCCAGCATCCTTCGTCCGGGACAGGGGTACAATGAGCAGTTCTTC. Translated: CASILRPGQGYNEQFF.

V and J are TRBV4-3 and TRBJ1-2; D is possibly TRBD1 (6 bases). This CDR3 contains 18 residues. Trimming cost V 0 bases and J 0 bases, with 17 bases left between them. In germline, CDR1 is LGHNA, CDR2 YSLEER. The CDR3 is CASSQESIGGNTNYGYTF. CDR3 sequence (DNA): TGCGCCAGCAGCCAAGAGTCTATAGGGGGAAATACTAACTATGGCTACACCTTC.

J is TRBJ2-2 and V is TRBV5-4, with D perhaps TRBD1 (6 bases). The germline V gene has CDR1 SGHNT and CDR2 YYREEE (reference sequence). V shed 2 bases and J shed 0 bases, with 8 bases lying between them. The CDR3 covers 15 residues. The CDR3 DNA follows: TGTGCCAGCAGCTTTGGGACAACGAACACCGGGGAGCTGTTTTTT. Translation gives CASSFGTTNTGELFF.